The 17 T cell receptor beta chains given below trace back to one sample, sequenced in a study of blood T cells in healthy people across ages. For the second PCR, which ran for roughly 6 to 12 cycles, a sample-barcoded 5' primer and a J-beta primer mix were used. TCRdb analysed the 5' RACE reads with MiXCR anew, one entry per CDR3 protein. This sample yields 1.5 million to 2 million distinct CDR3 sequences, of which 28% are seen a single time; roughly 8% belongs to the top ten. Sequences were obtained from blood. Every receptor here comes from a woman aged 30 to 39 in good health.

This sequence joins TRBV11-2 and TRBJ2-5, with 8 bases aligning to TRBD1. V shed 2 bases and J 5 bases; nucleotides not matched to a gene: 4. This CDR3 has 14 amino acids. CDR1 is SGHAT, CDR2 FQNNGV, per germline. In nucleotides, the CDR3 is TGTGCCAGCAGCTTAAAGACAGGGGTGGAGACCCAGTACTTC. Protein: CASSLKTGVETQYF.

Written as DNA, the CDR3 is TGTGCCAGCTCACCGGCTCAGGGCTATGGCTACACCTTC. It specifies CASSPAQGYGYTF. This chain joins TRBV18 and TRBJ1-2, with D maybe TRBD1 (5 bases). This CDR3 is 13 amino acids long. The germline gives CDR1 KGHSH, CDR2 LQKENI. Trimming cost V 3 bases and J 4 bases, with 9 bases left between them.

The chain is built from TRBV6-2 or TRBV6-3 and TRBJ2-6, with D possibly being TRBD1 or TRBD2 (5 bases each). V was trimmed by 5 bases and J by 0 bases, leaving 14 bases between them. There are 17 residues in the CDR3. Germline V gene data show CDR1 as MNHEY and CDR2 as SVGEGT. This CDR3 reads CASSRPGRISGANVLTF. In DNA, the CDR3 is TGTGCCAGCAGTCGTCCGGGACGGATCTCTGGGGCCAACGTCCTGACTTTC.

This clonotype was observed a few times. The chain employs TRBV6-6 and TRBJ2-6, with D unclear. From germline, CDR1 is MNHNY and CDR2 SVGAGI (reference sequence). The CDR3 contains 16 residues. Trimming took off 2 bases at V and 4 bases at J, with 12 bases between the two ends. DNA for the CDR3: TGTGCCAGCAGTTACCCTGTATACTCAGGGGCCAACGTCCTGACTTTC. This translates into CASSYPVYSGANVLTF.

At least ten counts were recorded for this clonotype. The chain employs TRBV20-1 and TRBJ1-2; 8 nucleotides agree with TRBD1. With V trimmed by 0 bases and J by 4 bases, 13 bases remained unmatched. Germline loops: CDR1 DFQATT, CDR2 SNEGSKA (reference sequence). This CDR3 is 17 amino acids long. The CDR3 spells CSAREPGGYLSLYGYTF. CDR3 in DNA: TGCAGTGCTAGAGAACCAGGGGGCTACCTAAGCCTCTATGGCTACACCTTC.

The CDR3 sequence is CASSFGGGTYNEQYF. The CDR3 nucleotides read TGTGCCAGCAGTTTCGGGGGGGGCACCTACAATGAGCAGTACTTC. This sequence joins TRBV12-3 or TRBV12-4 and TRBJ2-4, with 8 bases lining up with TRBD2. Unmatched junction bases numbered 14, after V lost 3 bases and J lost 13 bases. The CDR3 extends over 15 amino acids.

This clonotype was picked up a small number of times. V and J are TRBV29-1 and TRBJ2-1; TRBD2 matches at 10 bases. Germline V CDR1 and CDR2: SQVTM, ANQGSEA. Trimming removed 7 bases from V and 5 bases from J; junction bases left unmatched: 5. CDR3 length: 13 residues. CDR3 nucleotide sequence: TGCAGCGCCTCTAGCGGGGGCAACAATGAGCAGTTCTTC. Translated, it gives CSASSGGNNEQFF.

The chain combines TRBV29-1 with TRBJ1-1; perhaps TRBD1 as D (5 bases). V was pared by 6 bases and J by 0 bases, with 14 bases between. CDR3 size: 14 residues. Germline-derived CDR1 and CDR2 are SQVTM and ANQGSEA. The chain's CDR3 is CSVRGLYLNTEAFF. The DNA for the CDR3 is TGCAGCGTGCGGGGGTTGTATCTGAACACTGAAGCTTTCTTT.

There are many counts of this clonotype. This sequence joins TRBV9 and TRBJ2-1; D not certain. The germline CDR1 and CDR2 sequences are SGDLS and YYNGEE. The CDR3 extends over 14 amino acids. V was pared by 2 bases and J by 0 bases, with 6 bases between. The chain's CDR3 is CASSVSSSYNEQFF. For the CDR3, the DNA is TGTGCCAGCAGCGTTAGTTCCTCCTACAATGAGCAGTTCTTC.

This clonotype was recorded a few times. The V and J genes are TRBV25-1 and TRBJ2-7; 8 bases map to TRBD2. Per germline, CDR1 MGHDK and CDR2 SYGVNS. V lost 7 bases to trimming and J lost 0 bases; unmatched junction nucleotides: 2. The CDR3 runs to 13 residues. CDR3 DNA sequence: TGTGCCAGCACGGGGGGGGCCTCCTACGAGCAGTACTTC. The encoded protein is CASTGGASYEQYF.

In the case of this clonotype: A read error may be the cause here, since a much bigger clone is one base away. The chain carries TRBV12-3 or TRBV12-4 and TRBJ2-7; unclear D gene. This CDR3 comprises 14 residues. Here the CDR3 reads CASSRTGFSYVQYF. In DNA, the CDR3 is TGTGCCAGCAGTCGGACCGGATTTTCCTACGTGCAGTACTTC.

This clonotype was recorded at least ten times. The chain employs TRBV6-1 and TRBJ2-1; TRBD2 matches 10 bases. From germline, CDR1 is MNHNS and CDR2 SASEGT. Trimming cost V 6 bases and J 2 bases; bases outside gene matches: 16. The CDR3 is 19 amino acids. CDR3 DNA: TGTGCCAGCAGAGCCGGACTAGCGGACACAAAAGGCGCCTACAATGAGCAGTTCTTC. This translates into CASRAGLADTKGAYNEQFF.

This clonotype was detected many times. This chain links TRBV10-3 with TRBJ2-7; 8 nucleotides agree with TRBD2. The CDR3 covers 14 residues. V shed 3 bases, J shed 5 bases, and the junction held 6 bases outside the gene matches. Germline V gene sequence: CDR1 ENHRY, CDR2 SYGVKD. CDR3 DNA sequence: TGTGCCATCAGTGAAGCGGGGGCATCAAACGAGCAGTACTTC. Its protein is CAISEAGASNEQYF.

The chain uses TRBV7-9 and TRBJ2-5; D may be TRBD2 (6 bases). CDR1 and CDR2 from the germline V gene are SEHNR and FQNEAQ (reference sequence). Deletions cut 6 bases from V and 5 bases from J, with 22 bases between. The CDR3 runs 16 residues. The CDR3 sequence is CASSPPTWRGGETQYF. In DNA form, the CDR3 reads TGTGCCAGCAGTCCCCCTACTTGGCGGGGTGGTGAGACCCAGTACTTC.

The chain uses TRBV5-1 and TRBJ2-5; 13 nucleotides align to TRBD2. V lost 6 bases and J lost 2; bases outside the gene matches: 7. Germline CDR1 SGHRS, CDR2 YFSETQ. The CDR3 is 16 residues long. The CDR3 reads CASTRGTSGAQETQYF. CDR3 nucleotide sequence: TGCGCCAGCACGAGAGGGACTAGCGGGGCACAAGAGACCCAGTACTTC.

This rearrangement joins TRBV24-1 to TRBJ2-4; 8 bases agree with TRBD2. TRBJ2-7 matches the DNA end more closely, so the J call is doubtful. Germline CDR1 KGHDR, CDR2 SFDVKD. The CDR3 has 15 amino acids. CDR3 sequence (DNA): TGTGCCACCAGTGTTACGGGGGGGGCACTCTACGAGCAGTACTTC. This gives the protein CATSVTGGALYEQYF.

This chain links TRBV4-2 with TRBJ2-2; D unclear. From germline, CDR1 is LGHNA and CDR2 YNFKEQ. V lost 3 bases, J lost 4 bases, and 12 bases lay in between. The CDR3 is 15 residues long. In DNA form, the CDR3 reads TGTGCCAGCAGCCAGGAAAAGCTGGGCACCGGGGAGCTGTTTTTT. Translated, it gives CASSQEKLGTGELFF.